These T cell receptor beta chains were read from a single sample in a study of cytomegalovirus exposure and HLA in healthy donors. Here immunoSEQ multiplex PCR was the method, and the copy in TCRdb shows in-frame clones only, minus some. The sample records roughly 100,000 clones, approximately 75% being singletons. Sample: PBMCs. The receptors were gathered from a woman in her forties in good health and CMV-seronegative. The CDR3 runs from the conserved cysteine through the conserved F or W. A D gene is named only where the DNA matches it firmly. Some rows have no size entry. The others give once, few or many, or a class for an expanded clone.

TRBV6-1	TRBD2	TRBJ2-2	.	CASSESGTGTGELFF	TGTGCCAGCAGTGAAAGCGGGACCGGCACCGGGGAGCTGTTTTTT
TRBV7-6	.	TRBJ2-7	.	CASRIQASSYEQYF	TGTGCCAGCAGAATTCAGGCTTCCTCCTACGAGCAGTACTTC
TRBV2	.	TRBJ1-1	.	CASSVGGPNTEAFF	TGTGCCAGCAGTGTTGGCGGCCCGAACACTGAAGCTTTCTTT
TRBV6-5	TRBD1	TRBJ2-7	.	CASSWIDRGRYEQYF	TGTGCCAGCTCATGGATCGACAGGGGCCGCTACGAGCAGTACTTC
TRBV7-3	TRBD2	TRBJ2-3	.	CASSAHGLAGGPDTQYF	TGTGCCAGCAGCGCCCACGGACTAGCGGGGGGGCCAGATACGCAGTATTTT
TRBV10-3	TRBD2	TRBJ2-5	.	CAISESLAGLETQYF	TGTGCCATCAGTGAATCACTAGCGGGACTGGAGACCCAGTACTTC
TRBV7-2	.	TRBJ2-7	.	CASSLGLGAVYEQYF	TGTGCCAGCAGCTTAGGTCTAGGAGCGGTCTACGAGCAGTACTTC
TRBV7-2	.	TRBJ1-5	.	CASSSGESNQPQHF	TGTGCCAGCAGCTCCGGAGAGAGCAATCAGCCCCAGCATTTT
TRBV27	.	TRBJ2-1	.	CASSLKGRYNEQFF	TGTGCCAGCAGTTTGAAGGGGCGCTACAATGAGCAGTTCTTC
TRBV7-2	TRBD1	TRBJ1-3	.	CASSSKGQVPLSGNTIYF	TGTGCCAGCAGTTCGAAGGGACAGGTCCCCCTCTCTGGAAACACCATATATTTT
TRBV2	.	TRBJ2-3	.	CALGQTSSTDTQYF	TGTGCCTTAGGCCAGACTTCTAGCACAGATACGCAGTATTTT
TRBV5-1	.	TRBJ2-5	.	CASSWQEKETQYF	TGCGCCAGCAGCTGGCAAGAAAAAGAGACCCAGTACTTC
TRBV5-1	TRBD2	TRBJ2-1	.	CASSLGSGGAFEQFF	TGCGCCAGCAGCTTGGGTAGCGGGGGGGCCTTTGAGCAGTTCTTC
TRBV27	.	TRBJ1-4	once	CASSLTGLDNEKLFF	TGTGCCAGCAGTTTGACCGGACTGGATAATGAAAAACTGTTTTTT
TRBV4-1	.	TRBJ1-6	.	CASSLEEDSPLHF	TGCGCCAGCAGCCTTGAGGAGGATTCACCCCTCCACTTT
TRBV10-3	.	TRBJ2-7	.	CAISQKPPSYEQYF	TGTGCCATCAGTCAGAAACCTCCCAGCTACGAGCAGTACTTC
TRBV2	.	TRBJ2-7	few	CARWTVYEQYF	TGTGCCAGATGGACAGTCTACGAGCAGTACTTC
TRBV7-9	.	TRBJ1-5	.	CASSLGGDQPQHF	TGTGCCAGCAGCTTAGGGGGGGATCAGCCCCAGCATTTT
TRBV7-9	TRBD2	TRBJ2-5	.	CASSLAYPRLAQQETQYF	TGTGCCAGCAGCTTAGCCTATCCAAGACTAGCTCAACAAGAGACCCAGTACTTC
TRBV4-2	.	TRBJ2-7	few	CASSQESQRSYEQYF	TGTGCCAGCAGCCAAGAATCGCAGCGGTCCTACGAGCAGTACTTC
TRBV11-2	TRBD2	TRBJ2-5	.	CASSSGLAGGLQETQYF	TGTGCCAGCAGCTCGGGACTAGCGGGGGGGTTACAAGAGACCCAGTACTTC
TRBV19	.	TRBJ2-3	.	CASSSPVALSTDTQYF	TGTGCCAGTAGTTCCCCAGTAGCGCTTAGCACAGATACGCAGTATTTT
TRBV18	TRBD1	TRBJ1-5	.	CASSPGQGNRQPQHF	TGTGCCAGCTCACCAGGACAGGGAAATCGTCAGCCCCAGCATTTT
TRBV30	.	TRBJ1-5	once	CACAPTPSHQPQHF	TGTGCCTGCGCTCCGACACCAAGCCATCAGCCCCAGCATTTT
TRBV30	.	TRBJ1-2	.	CAGRGSGYTF	TGTGCCGGTAGGGGGTCTGGCTACACCTTC